Listed below are T cell receptor beta chains from one sample, sequenced in a study of blood T cell repertoires in COVID-19. Using immunoSEQ multiplex PCR, the repertoire was profiled, and TCRdb retains in-frame clones only, with some absent. The data show about 170,000 clones, 70% to 85% seen once. The sequencing sample was made of PBMCs or T cells enriched from blood (not recorded which). These receptors originate from a man aged 50-59 years who had recovered from COVID-19. Each CDR3 is given without its conserved first and last residue.

J gene	V gene	CDR3 protein
TRBJ2-1	TRBV3-1/TRBV3-2	ASSRGGGHSSYNEQF
TRBJ1-1	TRBV14	ASSPTVYTEAF
TRBJ1-2	TRBV11-2	ASSHRQAYYGYT
TRBJ1-2	TRBV19	ASSTGLTYGYT
TRBJ2-7	TRBV6-4	ASSDSGGCSYEQY
TRBJ2-7	TRBV3-1/TRBV3-2	ASSQELGYEQY
TRBJ2-1	TRBV7-3	ASSFAPGRAYNEQF
TRBJ1-1	TRBV2	ASRRSENTEAF
TRBJ2-7	TRBV6-5	ASSYADRAYEQY
TRBJ1-2	TRBV4-2	ASSQERDRLGNGYT
TRBJ1-2	TRBV7-9	ASSLTGSNYGYT
TRBJ2-3	TRBV7-3	ASTKKRGQVYRNTQY
TRBJ1-1	TRBV4-2	ASSQDSAGALFEAF
TRBJ2-3	TRBV27	ASRRAGPSTDTQY
TRBJ1-1	TRBV4-1	ASSQAGTAGAGEAF
TRBJ2-1	TRBV5-1	ASSPTSGSNEQF
TRBJ2-7	TRBV7-9	ASTKDRPHEQY
TRBJ1-6	TRBV14	ASSQRSLGARSPLH
TRBJ1-1	TRBV25-1	ASSDWEGSSNTEAF
TRBJ2-7	TRBV30	AWKERGNYEQY
TRBJ2-4	TRBV7-9	ASSSTGTTNIQY
TRBJ2-7	TRBV5-1	ASSKGQGAYEQY
TRBJ2-5	TRBV6-6	ASSRRGLAGIQETQY
TRBJ2-1	TRBV21-1	ASSNSAAGDNEQF
TRBJ2-7	TRBV5-6	ASSLGQGAYEQY